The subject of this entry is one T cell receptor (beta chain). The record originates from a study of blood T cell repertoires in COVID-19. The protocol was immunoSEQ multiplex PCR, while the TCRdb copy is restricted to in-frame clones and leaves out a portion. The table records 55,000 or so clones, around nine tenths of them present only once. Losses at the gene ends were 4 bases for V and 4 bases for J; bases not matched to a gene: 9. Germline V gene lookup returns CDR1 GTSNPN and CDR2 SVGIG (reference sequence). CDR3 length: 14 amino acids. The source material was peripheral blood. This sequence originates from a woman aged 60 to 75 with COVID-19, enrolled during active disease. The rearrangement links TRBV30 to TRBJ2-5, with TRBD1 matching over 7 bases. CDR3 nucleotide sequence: TGTGCCTGGACAAGGCAGGGGGTGGGAGAGACCCAGTACTTC. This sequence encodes CAWTRQGVGETQYF.